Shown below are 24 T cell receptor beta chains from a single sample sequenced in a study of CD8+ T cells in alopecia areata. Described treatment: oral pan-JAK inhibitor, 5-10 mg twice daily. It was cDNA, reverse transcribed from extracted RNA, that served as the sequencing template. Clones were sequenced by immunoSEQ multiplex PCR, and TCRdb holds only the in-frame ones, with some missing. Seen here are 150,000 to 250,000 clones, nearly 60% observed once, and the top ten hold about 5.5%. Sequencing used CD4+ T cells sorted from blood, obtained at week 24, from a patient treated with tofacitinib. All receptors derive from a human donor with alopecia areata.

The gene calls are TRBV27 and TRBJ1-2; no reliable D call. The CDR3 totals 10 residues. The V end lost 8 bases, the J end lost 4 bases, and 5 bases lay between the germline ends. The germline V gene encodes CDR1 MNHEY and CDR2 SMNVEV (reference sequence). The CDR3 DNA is TGTGCCAGCGACCCCTATGGCTACACCTTC. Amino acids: CASDPYGYTF.

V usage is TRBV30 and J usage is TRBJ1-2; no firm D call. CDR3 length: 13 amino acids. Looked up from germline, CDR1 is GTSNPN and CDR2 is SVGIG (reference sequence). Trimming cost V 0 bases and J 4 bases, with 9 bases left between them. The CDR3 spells CAWSVLRVYGYTF. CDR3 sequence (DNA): TGTGCCTGGAGTGTACTTAGAGTCTATGGCTACACCTTC.

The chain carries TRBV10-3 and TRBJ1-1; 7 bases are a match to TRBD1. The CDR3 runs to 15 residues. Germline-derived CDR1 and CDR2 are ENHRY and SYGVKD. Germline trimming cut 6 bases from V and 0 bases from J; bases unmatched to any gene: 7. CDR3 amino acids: CAISDRDTMNTEAFF. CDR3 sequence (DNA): TGTGCCATCAGCGACAGGGACACGATGAACACTGAAGCTTTCTTT.

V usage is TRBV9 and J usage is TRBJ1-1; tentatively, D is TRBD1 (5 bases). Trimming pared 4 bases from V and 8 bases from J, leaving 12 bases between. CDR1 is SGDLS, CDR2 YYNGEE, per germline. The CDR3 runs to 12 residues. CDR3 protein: CASSPNWDEAFF. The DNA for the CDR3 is TGTGCCAGCAGCCCCAATTGGGACGAAGCTTTCTTT.

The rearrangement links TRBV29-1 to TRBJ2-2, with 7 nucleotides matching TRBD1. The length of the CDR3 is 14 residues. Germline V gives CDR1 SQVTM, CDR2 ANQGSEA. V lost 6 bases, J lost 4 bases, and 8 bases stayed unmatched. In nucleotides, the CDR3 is TGCAGCGTCAGGGACAGAGAAAGCACCGGGGAGCTGTTTTTT. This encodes CSVRDRESTGELFF.

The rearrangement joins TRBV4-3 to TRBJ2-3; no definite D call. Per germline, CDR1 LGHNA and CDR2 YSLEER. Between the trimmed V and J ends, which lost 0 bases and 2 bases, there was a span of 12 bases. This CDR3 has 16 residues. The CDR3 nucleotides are TGCGCCAGCAGCCAAGATTTTCGAGACTCCACAGATACGCAGTATTTT. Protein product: CASSQDFRDSTDTQYF.

The chain's CDR3 is CASSLEATGELFF. CDR3 nucleotide sequence: TGCGCCAGCAGCTTGGAGGCAACCGGGGAGCTGTTTTTT. This chain connects TRBV5-1 to TRBJ2-2; no clear D gene. Germline V gene sequence: CDR1 SGHRS, CDR2 YFSETQ. V lost 0 bases and J lost 5, with 5 bases in between. The CDR3 has 13 amino acids.

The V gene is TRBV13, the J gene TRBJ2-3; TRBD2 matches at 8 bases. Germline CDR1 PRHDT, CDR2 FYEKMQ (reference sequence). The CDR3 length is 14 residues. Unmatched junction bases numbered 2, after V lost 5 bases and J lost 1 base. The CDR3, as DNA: TGTGCCAGCAGCCCGCGGGGGGGCACAGATACGCAGTATTTT. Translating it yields CASSPRGGTDTQYF.

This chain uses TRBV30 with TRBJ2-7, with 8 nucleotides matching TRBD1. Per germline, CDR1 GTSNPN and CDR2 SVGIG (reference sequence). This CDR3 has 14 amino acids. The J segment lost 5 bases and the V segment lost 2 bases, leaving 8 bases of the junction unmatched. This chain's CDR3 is CAWSLNRGFHEQYF. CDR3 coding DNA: TGTGCCTGGAGTCTAAACAGGGGGTTCCACGAGCAGTACTTC.

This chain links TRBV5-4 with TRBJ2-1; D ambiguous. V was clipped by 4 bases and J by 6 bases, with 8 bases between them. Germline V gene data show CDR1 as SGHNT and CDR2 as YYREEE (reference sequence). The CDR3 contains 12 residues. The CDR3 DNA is TGTGCCAGCAGCCTCTCCCGCAATGAGCAGTTCTTC. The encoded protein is CASSLSRNEQFF.

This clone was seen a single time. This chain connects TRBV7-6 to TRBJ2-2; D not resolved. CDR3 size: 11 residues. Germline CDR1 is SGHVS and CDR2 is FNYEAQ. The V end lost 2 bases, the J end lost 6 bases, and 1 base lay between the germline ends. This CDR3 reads CASSLPGELFF. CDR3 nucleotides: TGTGCCAGCAGCTTACCCGGGGAGCTGTTTTTT.

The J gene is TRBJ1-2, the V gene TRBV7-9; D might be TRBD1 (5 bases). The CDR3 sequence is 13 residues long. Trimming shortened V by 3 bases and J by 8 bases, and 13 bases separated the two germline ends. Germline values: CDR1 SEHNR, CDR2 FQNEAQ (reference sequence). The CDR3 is CASSFRDRGGYTF. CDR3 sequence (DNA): TGTGCCAGCAGCTTCAGGGATAGGGGCGGCTACACCTTC.

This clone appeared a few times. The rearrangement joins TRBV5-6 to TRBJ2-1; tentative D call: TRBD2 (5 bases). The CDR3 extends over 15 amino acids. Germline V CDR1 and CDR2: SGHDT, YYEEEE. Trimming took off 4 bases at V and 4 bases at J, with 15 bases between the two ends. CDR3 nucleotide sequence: TGTGCCAGCAGCCCCGGACCGGAGGCATACAATGAGCAGTTCTTC. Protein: CASSPGPEAYNEQFF.

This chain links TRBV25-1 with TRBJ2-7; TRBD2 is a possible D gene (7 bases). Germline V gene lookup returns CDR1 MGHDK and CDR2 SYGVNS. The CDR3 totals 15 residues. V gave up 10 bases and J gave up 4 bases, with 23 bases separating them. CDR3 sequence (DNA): TGTGCCACTAAGGGGGAGGGGCTTTTGTCGTACGAGCAGTACTTC. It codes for CATKGEGLLSYEQYF.

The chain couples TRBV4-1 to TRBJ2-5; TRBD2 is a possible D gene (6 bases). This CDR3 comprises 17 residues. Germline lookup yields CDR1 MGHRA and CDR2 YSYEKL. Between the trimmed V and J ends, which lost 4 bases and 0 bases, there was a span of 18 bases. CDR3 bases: TGCGCCAGCAGCCGAATGGGGCTAGCGATCTACCAAGAGACCCAGTACTTC. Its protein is CASSRMGLAIYQETQYF.

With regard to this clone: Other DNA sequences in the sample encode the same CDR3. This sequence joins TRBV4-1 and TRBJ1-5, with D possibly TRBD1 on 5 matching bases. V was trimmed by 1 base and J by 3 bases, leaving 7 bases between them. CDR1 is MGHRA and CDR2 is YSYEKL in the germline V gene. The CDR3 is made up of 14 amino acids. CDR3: CASSQGGHNQPQHF. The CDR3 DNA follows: TGCGCCAGCAGCCAAGGGGGCCACAATCAGCCCCAGCATTTT.

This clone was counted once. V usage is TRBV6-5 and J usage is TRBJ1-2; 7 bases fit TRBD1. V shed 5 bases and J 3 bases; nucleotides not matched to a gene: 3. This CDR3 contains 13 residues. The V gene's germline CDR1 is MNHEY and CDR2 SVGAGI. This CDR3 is CASSRDSDYGYTF. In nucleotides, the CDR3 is TGTGCCAGCAGTCGGGACAGTGACTATGGCTACACCTTC.

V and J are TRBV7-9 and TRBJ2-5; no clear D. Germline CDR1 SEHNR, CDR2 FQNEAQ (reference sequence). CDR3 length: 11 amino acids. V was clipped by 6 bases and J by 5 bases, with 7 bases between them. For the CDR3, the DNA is TGTGCCAGCAGTGTATACGAGACCCAGTACTTC. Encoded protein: CASSVYETQYF.

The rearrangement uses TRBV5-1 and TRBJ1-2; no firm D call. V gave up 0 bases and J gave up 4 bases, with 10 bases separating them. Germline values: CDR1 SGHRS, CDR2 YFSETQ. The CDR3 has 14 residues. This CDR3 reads CASSLVGVGYGYTF. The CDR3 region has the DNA TGCGCCAGCAGCTTGGTAGGTGTAGGCTATGGCTACACCTTC.

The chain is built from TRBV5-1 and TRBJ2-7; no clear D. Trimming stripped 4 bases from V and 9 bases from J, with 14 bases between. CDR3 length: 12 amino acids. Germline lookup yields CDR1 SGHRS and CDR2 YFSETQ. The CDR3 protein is CASSPGPPWQYF. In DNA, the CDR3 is TGCGCCAGCAGCCCTGGCCCCCCTTGGCAGTACTTC.

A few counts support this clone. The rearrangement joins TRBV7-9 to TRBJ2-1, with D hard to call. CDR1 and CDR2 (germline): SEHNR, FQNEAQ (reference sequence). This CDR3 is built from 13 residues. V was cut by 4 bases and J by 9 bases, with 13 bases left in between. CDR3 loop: CASSSPSLGEQFF. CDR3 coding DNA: TGTGCCAGCAGCTCCCCTTCCTTGGGTGAGCAGTTCTTC.

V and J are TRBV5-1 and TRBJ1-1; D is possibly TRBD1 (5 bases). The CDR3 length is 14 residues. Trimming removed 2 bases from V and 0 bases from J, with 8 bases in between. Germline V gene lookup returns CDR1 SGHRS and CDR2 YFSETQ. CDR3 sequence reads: CASSFEGLNTEAFF. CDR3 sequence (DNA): TGCGCCAGCAGCTTTGAGGGACTGAACACTGAAGCTTTCTTT.

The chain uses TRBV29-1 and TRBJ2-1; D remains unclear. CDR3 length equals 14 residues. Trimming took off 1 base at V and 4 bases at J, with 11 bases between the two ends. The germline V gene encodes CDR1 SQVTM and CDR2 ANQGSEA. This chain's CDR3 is CSVEGAAYYNEQFF. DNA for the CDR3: TGCAGCGTTGAAGGGGCGGCATATTACAATGAGCAGTTCTTC.

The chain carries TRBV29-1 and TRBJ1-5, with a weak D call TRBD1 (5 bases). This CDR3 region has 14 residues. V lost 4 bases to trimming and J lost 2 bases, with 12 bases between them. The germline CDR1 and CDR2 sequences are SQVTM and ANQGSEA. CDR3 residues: CSVGTNTGNQPQHF. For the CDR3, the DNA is TGCAGCGTTGGGACAAACACTGGCAATCAGCCCCAGCATTTT. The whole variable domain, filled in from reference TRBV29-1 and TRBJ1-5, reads SAVISQKPSRDICQRGTSLTIQCQVDSQVTMMFWYRQQPGQSLTLIATANQGSEATYESGFVIDKFPISRPNLTFSTLTVSNMSPEDSSIYLCSVGTNTGNQPQHFGDGTRLSIL.